The clone carrying this TCR beta chain has only a few counts. This entry is derived from a study of blood T cell repertoires in COVID-19. Clones were read by immunoSEQ multiplex PCR, and TCRdb kept only the in-frame ones, dropping some. The sample lists approximately 77,000 clones; roughly 80% were seen once. The sequencing input was peripheral blood. This TCR derives from a woman aged 55-69 years with acute or convalescent COVID-19.

In nucleotides, the CDR3 is TGCGCCAGCAGCAAAGGGACTTCCCGCACAGATACGCAGTATTTT. This codes for CASSKGTSRTDTQYF. The rearrangement joins TRBV5-1 to TRBJ2-3; TRBD2 might be the D (6 bases). Germline V gives CDR1 SGHRS, CDR2 YFSETQ. Trimming removed 4 bases at V and 1 base at J, with 13 bases between. CDR3 size: 15 residues.